This T cell receptor (beta chain) was identified in a study of beta chain features in type 1 diabetes. Study details: No age, gender or cell yield differences were seen between patients and healthy donors.

Study-level findings and limits: When Type 1 diabetes patients were examined, their TCRB CDR3s proved moderately but significantly shorter in all four CD4+ subsets. Unsettled here was the matter of whether HLA type influences TCRB rearrangement. Any PCR bias toward short templates would affect both groups alike.

The V end was cut by 0 bases, the J end by 9 bases, with 8 bases between. Germline-derived CDR1 and CDR2 are LNHNV and YYDKDF (reference sequence). The CDR3 has 13 amino acids. The sample holds a few counts of this clone. The antigen is unknown. The authors reverse transcribed all of the isolated RNA, so sequencing captured expressed TCRB transcripts. Assay used: immunoSEQ multiplex PCR; TCRdb lists only in-frame clones, some missing. This sample has roughly 260,000 clones, with about a tenth found just once. Per donor, one heparinised blood draw averaged about 116 mL. Material for sequencing was naive CD4+ T cells from blood. The rearrangement uses TRBV15 and TRBJ2-2; D remains unclear. The sequence was obtained from a man younger than 45 with type 1 diabetes. CDR3 region: CATSRDRNWELFF. The DNA of the CDR3 is TGTGCCACCAGCAGAGATAGAAATTGGGAGCTGTTTTTT.